The T cell receptor (beta chain) described here comes from a study of blood T cell repertoires in COVID-19. Authors' processing steps: Using reference gene primer amplification, nucleated cell counts were estimated. Method: immunoSEQ multiplex PCR; TCRdb's copy keeps in-frame clones and lacks some. The V and J calls and the clone size are those of that table, but D and trimming were determined from the DNA. Among about 210,000 clones listed, roughly 90% were seen once. The V gene's germline CDR1 is LNHDA and CDR2 SQIVND (reference sequence). Trimming took 5 bases from V and 1 from J, leaving 17 bases between them. CDR3 length: 16 residues. Participants were placed into cohorts based on the clinical history they reported. Recovery meant two consecutive negative NP/OP PCR tests, professional clearance, or resolved symptoms.

Sequences were obtained from PBMCs or T cells enriched from blood (not recorded which). The receptor was isolated from a woman younger than 30 who had recovered from COVID-19. This chain connects TRBV19 to TRBJ1-1; weak D call: TRBD1 (5 bases). CDR3 bases: TGTGCCAGTAGTGCGCAACCGGGACTCAGGAACACTGAAGCTTTCTTT. Translated, it gives CASSAQPGLRNTEAFF. Drawing the rest from reference TRBV19 and TRBJ1-1, the complete variable domain is DGGITQSPKYLFRKEGQNVTLSCEQNLNHDAMYWYRQDPGQGLRLIYYSQIVNDFQKGDIAEGYSVSREKKESFPLTVTSAQKNPTAFYLCASSAQPGLRNTEAFFGQGTRLTVV.